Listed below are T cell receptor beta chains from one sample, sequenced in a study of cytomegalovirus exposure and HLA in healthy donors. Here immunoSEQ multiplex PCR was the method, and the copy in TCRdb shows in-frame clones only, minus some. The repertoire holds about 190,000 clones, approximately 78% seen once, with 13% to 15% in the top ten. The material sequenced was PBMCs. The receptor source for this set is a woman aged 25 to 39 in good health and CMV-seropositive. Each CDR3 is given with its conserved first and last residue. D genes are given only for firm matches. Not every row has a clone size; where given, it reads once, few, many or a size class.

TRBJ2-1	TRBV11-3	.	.	CASRPRDNYNEQFF	TGTGCCAGCCGACCCCGGGACAATTACAATGAGCAGTTCTTC
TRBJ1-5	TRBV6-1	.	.	CASTGFGNQPQHF	TGTGCCAGCACGGGTTTCGGCAATCAGCCCCAGCATTTT
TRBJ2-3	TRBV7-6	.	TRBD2	CASSLAVSGEADTQYF	TGTGCCAGCAGCTTAGCTGTTAGCGGGGAGGCAGATACGCAGTATTTT
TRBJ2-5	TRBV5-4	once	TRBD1	CASSFDRVSETQYF	TGTGCTAGCAGCTTTGACAGGGTGTCCGAGACCCAGTACTTC
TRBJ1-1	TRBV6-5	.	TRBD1	CASWTGPMNTEAFF	TGTGCCAGCTGGACAGGACCGATGAACACTGAAGCTTTCTTT
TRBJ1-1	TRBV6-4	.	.	CASSLQGSAGTEAFF	TGTGCCAGCAGCCTACAGGGTTCCGCGGGCACTGAAGCTTTCTTT
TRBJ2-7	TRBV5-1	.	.	CASSLSETNKGRRYEQYF	TGCGCCAGCAGCTTGTCTGAGACAAATAAAGGTCGTCGGTACGAGCAGTACTTC
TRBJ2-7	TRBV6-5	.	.	CASSYSADSSYEQYF	TGTGCCAGCAGTTACTCGGCGGACAGCTCCTACGAGCAGTACTTC
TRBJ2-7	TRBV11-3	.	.	CASSLGRNGGEQYF	TGTGCCAGCAGCTTAGGTAGGAACGGAGGCGAGCAGTACTTC
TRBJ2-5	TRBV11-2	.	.	CASSLGTRTHQETQYF	TGTGCCAGCAGCTTAGGTACAAGGACACACCAAGAGACCCAGTACTTC
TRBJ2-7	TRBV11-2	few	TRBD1	CASSPGQAPTYEQYF	TGTGCCAGCAGCCCCGGACAGGCGCCCACCTACGAGCAGTACTTC
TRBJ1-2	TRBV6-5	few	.	CASRPDRNYGYTF	TGTGCCAGCAGACCCGACAGGAACTATGGCTACACCTTC
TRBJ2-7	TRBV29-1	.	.	CSVRFSYEQYF	TGCAGCGTTCGGTTCTCCTACGAGCAGTACTTC
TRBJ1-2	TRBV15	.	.	CATSRVSQDGYTF	TGTGCCACCAGCAGAGTCTCACAGGATGGCTACACCTTC
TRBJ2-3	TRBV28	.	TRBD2	CASSSSGVDTQYF	TGTGCCAGCAGTTCTAGCGGGGTAGATACGCAGTATTTT
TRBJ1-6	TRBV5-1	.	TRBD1	CASSRDSRDSPLHF	TGCGCCAGCAGCCGGGACAGTCGAGATTCACCCCTCCACTTT
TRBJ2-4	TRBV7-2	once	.	CASSSGAKNIQYF	TGTGCCAGCAGCTCAGGGGCCAAAAACATTCAGTACTTC
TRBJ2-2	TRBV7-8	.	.	CASSPSTRGGELFF	TGTGCCAGCAGCCCGTCGACCCGCGGCGGGGAGCTGTTTTTT
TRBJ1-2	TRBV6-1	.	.	CASSELGTNYGYTF	TGTGCCAGCAGTGAACTCGGGACAAACTATGGCTACACCTTC
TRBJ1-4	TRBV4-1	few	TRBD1	CASSPGQGATNEKLFF	TGCGCCAGCAGCCCGGGACAGGGGGCAACTAATGAAAAACTGTTTTTT
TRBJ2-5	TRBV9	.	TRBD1	CASSTGGADETQYF	TGTGCCAGCAGCACAGGGGGCGCAGATGAGACCCAGTACTTC
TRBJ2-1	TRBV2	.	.	CASSSGLPTDEQFF	TGTGCCAGCAGTTCGGGACTCCCCACGGATGAGCAGTTCTTC
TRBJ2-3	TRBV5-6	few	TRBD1	CASSRYRDRDPDTQYF	TGTGCCAGCAGCCGATACCGGGACAGGGACCCAGATACGCAGTATTTT
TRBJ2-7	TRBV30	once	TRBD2	CACEIAGVNEQYF	TGTGCCTGCGAAATAGCGGGAGTGAACGAGCAGTACTTC
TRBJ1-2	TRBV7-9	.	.	CASSSGQPYGYTF	TGTGCCAGCAGTAGTGGACAGCCCTATGGCTACACCTTC
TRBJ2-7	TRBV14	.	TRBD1	CASSQRTGPRDYEQYF	TGTGCCAGCAGCCAAAGGACAGGGCCTCGGGACTACGAGCAGTACTTC